Each of the 13 T cell receptor beta chains below was sequenced from the same sample in a study of OX40 agonist ivuxolimab in advanced cancers. Produced via immunoSEQ multiplex PCR; TCRdb's table is partial and in-frame only. The sample shows about 68,000 clones, around 93% of them seen only once. The specimen was CD4+ or CD8+ T cells sorted from blood, collected in a trial of the OX40 agonist ivuxolimab. Receptors were obtained from an adult with an advanced solid tumor such as melanoma, head and neck, liver or kidney cancer.

The CDR3 loop reads CASSLRWSTSETQYF. The CDR3 bases are TGTGCCAGCAGCTTAAGATGGAGCACATCAGAGACCCAGTACTTC. The genes are TRBV7-2 and TRBJ2-5; D not resolved. Germline CDR1 is SGHTA and CDR2 is FQGNSA. V lost 2 bases and J 4 bases, leaving 14 bases between the germline ends. The CDR3 loop spans 15 amino acids.

The gene calls are TRBV7-9 and TRBJ1-2; 8 nucleotides agree with TRBD1. The CDR3 spans 16 residues. Germline CDR1 reads SEHNR; CDR2 reads FQNEAQ (reference sequence). V shed 2 bases, J shed 4 bases, and the junction held 9 bases outside the gene matches. The CDR3 coding sequence is TGTGCCAGCAGCTTATCCGCGACAGGGGTTGGCTATGGCTACACCTTC. This translates into CASSLSATGVGYGYTF.

J is TRBJ1-2 and V is TRBV21-1. TRBV21-1 is noted as a pseudogene. The CDR3 loop spans 19 amino acids. The CDR3 DNA reads TGTGCCAGCAGCAAAGAACCCTATAGTGGCCTCTTCGTGGGGTATGGCTACACCTTC. It codes for CASSKEPYSGLFVGYGYTF.

The chain recombines TRBV19 with TRBJ1-1; D is perhaps TRBD1 (6 bases). There are 15 residues in the CDR3. CDR1 and CDR2 from the germline V gene are LNHDA and SQIVND (reference sequence). V was clipped by 8 bases and J by 2 bases, with 18 bases between them. The CDR3, as DNA: TGTGCCAGTCGAAAAGGGGGGAATGTAAACACTGAAGCTTTCTTT. This codes for CASRKGGNVNTEAFF.

The rearrangement uses TRBV2 and TRBJ2-1, with TRBD2 as a possible D gene (5 bases). Germline V gene lookup returns CDR1 SNHLY and CDR2 FYNNEI. This CDR3 is built from 11 residues. V dropped 8 bases and J dropped 4 bases, with 6 bases sitting between them. CDR3 region: CASSGYNEQFF. The CDR3 DNA follows: TGTGCCAGCTCGGGATACAATGAGCAGTTCTTC.

The chain employs TRBV5-6 and TRBJ1-1; D possibly corresponds to TRBD1 (5 bases). The germline V gene encodes CDR1 SGHDT and CDR2 YYEEEE. CDR3 length: 13 amino acids. Trimming left V 2 bases short and J 4 bases short, with 9 bases between. The CDR3: CASSFPGGTEAFF. Here the CDR3 DNA reads TGTGCCAGCAGCTTTCCGGGGGGCACTGAAGCTTTCTTT. The full variable domain, in which reference TRBV5-6 and TRBJ1-1 provide the parts outside the CDR3, is DAGVTQSPTHLIKTRGQQVTLRCSPKSGHDTVSWYQQALGQGPQFIFQYYEEEERQRGNFPDRFSGHQFPNYSSELNVNALLLGDSALYLCASSFPGGTEAFFGQGTRLTVV.

This clone came up once. The CDR3 DNA is TGTGCCAGCAGCTTGTCAGCGGGAGGGCCGAATGAGCAGTTCTTC. This encodes CASSLSAGGPNEQFF. The chain recombines TRBV5-4 with TRBJ2-1, with TRBD2 matching 10 bases. In germline, CDR1 is SGHNT, CDR2 YYREEE (reference sequence). V shed 1 base and J 7 bases; nucleotides not matched to a gene: 5. This CDR3 comprises 15 residues.

This clone was detected only a few times. The chain uses TRBV5-1 and TRBJ1-3; D is unclear. Germline CDR1 reads SGHRS; CDR2 reads YFSETQ. The CDR3 is 14 amino acids. Deletions cut 3 bases from V and 1 base from J, with 8 bases between. This CDR3 reads CASSSLGSGNTIYF. The DNA of the CDR3 is TGCGCCAGCAGCTCCCTAGGATCTGGAAACACCATATATTTT.

The rearrangement joins TRBV5-6 to TRBJ1-5; 9 positions match TRBD1. This CDR3 is 15 amino acids long. Germline V gives CDR1 SGHDT, CDR2 YYEEEE. V trimming: 1 base; J trimming: 6 bases; junction bases outside the gene matches: 5. The CDR3 loop reads CASSLWDRVGQPQHF. The CDR3 nucleotides are TGTGCCAGCAGCTTGTGGGACAGGGTGGGTCAGCCCCAGCATTTT.

Only a few counts were recorded for this clone. The rearrangement links TRBV5-1 to TRBJ2-7; 13 nucleotides match TRBD2. Germline values: CDR1 SGHRS, CDR2 YFSETQ. Trimming took 4 bases from V and 4 from J; bases not matched to a gene: 5. The CDR3 totals 15 residues. CDR3 in amino acids: CASSGGLAGRYEQYF. The CDR3 DNA sequence: TGCGCCAGCAGCGGGGGACTAGCGGGAAGGTACGAGCAGTACTTC.

This clone is a singleton in its sample. The chain has TRBV5-1 and TRBJ2-1; D tentatively reads TRBD1 or TRBD2 (5 bases each). Per the germline V gene, CDR1 is SGHRS and CDR2 is YFSETQ. CDR3 size: 13 residues. The germline V and J ends were trimmed by 4 bases and 4 bases, with 9 bases remaining between them. The CDR3 nucleotides read TGCGCCAGCAGCCTCGGGACGTACAATGAGCAGTTCTTC. Its protein is CASSLGTYNEQFF.

V and J are TRBV7-3 and TRBJ2-5; D assignment may be TRBD1 or TRBD2 (5 bases each). The ends were cut back, 6 bases at V and 3 bases at J, with 11 bases in the middle. Germline loops: CDR1 SGHTA, CDR2 FQGTGA. The CDR3 covers 13 residues. DNA of the CDR3: TGTGCCAGCAGTAGGGACCGTAAAGAGACCCAGTACTTC. Amino acid sequence: CASSRDRKETQYF.

The rearrangement links TRBV19 to TRBJ1-5, with TRBD1 matching over 8 bases. V trimming: 3 bases; J trimming: 7 bases; junction bases outside the gene matches: 5. The CDR3 is 14 amino acids. Germline assignment: CDR1 LNHDA and CDR2 SQIVND (reference sequence). CDR3 sequence reads: CASSIDRGAQPQHF. The CDR3 nucleotides read TGTGCCAGTAGTATCGACAGGGGAGCACAGCCCCAGCATTTT. Variable domain in full (rest from reference TRBV19 and TRBJ1-5): DGGITQSPKYLFRKEGQNVTLSCEQNLNHDAMYWYRQDPGQGLRLIYYSQIVNDFQKGDIAEGYSVSREKKESFPLTVTSAQKNPTAFYLCASSIDRGAQPQHFGDGTRLSIL.